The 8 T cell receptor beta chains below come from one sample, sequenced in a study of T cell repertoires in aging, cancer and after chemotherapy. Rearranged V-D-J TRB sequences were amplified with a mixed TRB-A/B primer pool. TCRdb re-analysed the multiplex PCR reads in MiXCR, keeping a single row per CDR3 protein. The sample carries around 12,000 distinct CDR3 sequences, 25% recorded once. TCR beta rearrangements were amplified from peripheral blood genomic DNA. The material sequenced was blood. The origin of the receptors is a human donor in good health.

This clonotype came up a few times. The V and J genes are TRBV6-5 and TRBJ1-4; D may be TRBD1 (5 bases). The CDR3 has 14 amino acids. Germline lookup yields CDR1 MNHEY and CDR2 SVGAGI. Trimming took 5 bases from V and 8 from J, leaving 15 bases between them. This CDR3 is CASSPGFIDEKLFF. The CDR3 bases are TGTGCCAGCAGTCCAGGGTTTATAGACGAAAAACTGTTTTTT.

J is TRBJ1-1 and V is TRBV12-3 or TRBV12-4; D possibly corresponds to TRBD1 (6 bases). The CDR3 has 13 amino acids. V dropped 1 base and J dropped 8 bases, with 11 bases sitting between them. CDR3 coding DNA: TGTGCCAGCAGTTTAGGCATTACAGGGGAAGCTTTCTTT. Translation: CASSLGITGEAFF.

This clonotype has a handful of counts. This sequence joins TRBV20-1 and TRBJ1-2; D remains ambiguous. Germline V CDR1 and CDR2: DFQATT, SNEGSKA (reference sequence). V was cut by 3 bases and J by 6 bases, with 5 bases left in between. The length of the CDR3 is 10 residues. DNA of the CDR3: TGCAGTGCTAGTTTCAATGGCTACACCTTC. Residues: CSASFNGYTF.

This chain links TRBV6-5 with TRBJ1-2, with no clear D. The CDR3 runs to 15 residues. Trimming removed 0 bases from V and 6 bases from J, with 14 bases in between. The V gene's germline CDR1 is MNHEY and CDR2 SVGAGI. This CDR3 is CASSYSYRQADGYTF. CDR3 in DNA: TGTGCCAGCAGTTACTCTTACCGCCAAGCGGATGGCTACACCTTC.

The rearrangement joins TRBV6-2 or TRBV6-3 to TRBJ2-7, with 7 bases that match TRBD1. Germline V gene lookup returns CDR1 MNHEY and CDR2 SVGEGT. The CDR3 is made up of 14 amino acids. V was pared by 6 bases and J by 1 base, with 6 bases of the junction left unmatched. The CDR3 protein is CASSSTGASYEQYF. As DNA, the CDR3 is TGTGCCAGCAGCAGTACAGGGGCGTCCTACGAGCAGTACTTC.

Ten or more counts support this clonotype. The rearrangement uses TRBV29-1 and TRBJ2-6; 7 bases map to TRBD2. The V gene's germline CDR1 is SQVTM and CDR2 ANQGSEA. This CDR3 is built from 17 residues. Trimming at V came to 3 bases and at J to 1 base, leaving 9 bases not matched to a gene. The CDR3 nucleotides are TGCAGCGTTGATTTGGGGGGGGTCGGTTCTGGGGCCAACGTCCTGACTTTC. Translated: CSVDLGGVGSGANVLTF.

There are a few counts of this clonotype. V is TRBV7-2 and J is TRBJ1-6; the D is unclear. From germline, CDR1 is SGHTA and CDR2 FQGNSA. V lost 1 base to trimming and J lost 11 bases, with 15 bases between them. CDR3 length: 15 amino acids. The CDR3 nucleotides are TGTGCCAGCAGCTTAGTCCGGGCCCCTGGGGCACCCCTCCACTTT. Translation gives CASSLVRAPGAPLHF. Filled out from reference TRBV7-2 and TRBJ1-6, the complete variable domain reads GAGVSQSPSNKVTEKGKDVELRCDPISGHTALYWYRQSLGQGLEFLIYFQGNSAPDKSGLPSDRFSAERTGGSVSTLTIQRTQQEDSAVYLCASSLVRAPGAPLHFGNGTRLTVT.

The CDR3 DNA is TGTGCCAGCAGTTCATTTACAGGGGGCGGGTATCGCGAGCAGTACTTC. Translating gives CASSSFTGGGYREQYF. The rearrangement uses TRBV27 and TRBJ2-7; 9 bases map to TRBD1. CDR3 length equals 16 residues. The germline gives CDR1 MNHEY, CDR2 SMNVEV (reference sequence). Trimming removed 4 bases from V and 6 bases from J; junction bases left unmatched: 13.